Listed below are T cell receptor beta chains from one sample, sequenced in a study of PD-1 blockade in classical Hodgkin lymphoma. The data were produced by immunoSEQ multiplex PCR, yet TCRdb's version contains in-frame clones alone and is incomplete. The table lists some 20,000 clones, 75% to 90% of them singletons. This specimen consisted of peripheral blood mononuclear cells (PBMCs), obtained before the second cycle of nivolumab. The receptors originated from a human donor with classical Hodgkin lymphoma. Each CDR3 is given with its conserved first and last residue. D genes are given only for firm matches. Clone size is not always given. Where it is, it says once, few, many or a class for expanded clones.

d_gene | j_gene | abundance | v_gene | CDR3nt | CDR3aa
TRBD1 | TRBJ1-4 | once | TRBV7-8 | TGTGCCAGCAGCTTTTCAACAGGGACAGGAGAAAAACTGTTTTTT | CASSFSTGTGEKLFF
TRBD1 | TRBJ2-1 | NA | TRBV7-8 | TGTGCCAGCAGCTTAGGTGTGGGACAGCTTCATGAGCAGTTCTTC | CASSLGVGQLHEQFF
NA | TRBJ1-2 | NA | TRBV9 | TGTGCCAGCAGCGTAGGCATCGTCGGGGCCGGCTACACCTTC | CASSVGIVGAGYTF
NA | TRBJ2-1 | NA | TRBV7-9 | TGTGCCATCAACTCCGGCTCGGCCTATAGTGAGCAGTTCTTC | CAINSGSAYSEQFF
NA | TRBJ2-3 | NA | TRBV6-6 | TGTGCCAGCATCAAGACTAGCACAGATACGCAGTATTTT | CASIKTSTDTQYF
TRBD1 | TRBJ2-7 | NA | TRBV30 | TGTGCCTCCTTCGGACAGGGCTACGAGCAGTACTTC | CASFGQGYEQYF
TRBD1 | TRBJ2-2 | once | TRBV7-9 | TGTGCCAGCAGCTCGGGACAGGGGGGAGCGAACACCGGGGAGCTGTTTTTT | CASSSGQGGANTGELFF
NA | TRBJ1-6 | NA | TRBV7-8 | TGTGCCAGCAGCTTATATACGGGATCACCCCTCCACTTT | CASSLYTGSPLHF
TRBD1 | TRBJ2-7 | NA | TRBV4-2 | TGTGCCAGCAGCCAAGGACAGGGCGCCTACGAGCAGTACTTC | CASSQGQGAYEQYF
NA | TRBJ1-2 | NA | TRBV6-1 | TGTGCCAGCAGTGAACAGGGGCCCGACTATGGCTACACCTTC | CASSEQGPDYGYTF
TRBD1 | TRBJ2-1 | NA | TRBV5-4 | TGTGCCAGCAGCCCGGGAGCTGACAGGGGGCTCGATGAGCAGTTCTTC | CASSPGADRGLDEQFF
TRBD1 | TRBJ2-7 | NA | TRBV6-1 | TGTGCCAGCAGTGAAGCGCCCGGACAGGGGTACGAGCAGTACTTC | CASSEAPGQGYEQYF
TRBD2 | TRBJ2-7 | NA | TRBV2 | TGTGCCAGACAGCGGGGGGGCAGCGACGAGCAGTACTTC | CARQRGGSDEQYF
TRBD2 | TRBJ2-3 | NA | TRBV4-1 | TGCGCCAGCAGCTATAGGACTAGCGGGGAATCTAGCACAGATACGCAGTATTTT | CASSYRTSGESSTDTQYF
NA | TRBJ1-5 | NA | TRBV6-5 | TGTGCCAGCAACCAGGGACAGCCCCAGCATTTT | CASNQGQPQHF
NA | TRBJ1-1 | once | TRBV5-1 | TGCGCCAGCAGCTGGGCAACACCCGGGACACGAGCTTTCTTT | CASSWATPGTRAFF
NA | TRBJ1-2 | NA | TRBV19 | TGTGCCAATCGGACAGCTAACTATGGCTACACCTTC | CANRTANYGYTF
TRBD1 | TRBJ1-1 | NA | TRBV7-8 | TGTGCCAGCAGCTGGGAACAGGGGACTGAAGCTTTCTTT | CASSWEQGTEAFF
TRBD1 | TRBJ1-2 | NA | TRBV2 | TGTGCCAGCTCGGACAGGTCAAACTATGGCTACACCTTC | CASSDRSNYGYTF
NA | TRBJ1-6 | NA | TRBV19 | TGTGCCAGTAGTGTTCAAGGCACTTCACCCCTCCACTTT | CASSVQGTSPLHF
TRBD2 | TRBJ2-5 | NA | TRBV27 | TGTGCCAGCAGTTTATTGATTCTCCGGACTAGCGGGGCCCAAGAGACCCAGTACTTC | CASSLLILRTSGAQETQYF
NA | TRBJ1-3 | NA | TRBV5-1 | TGCGCCAGCAGCCCCGGGGCCTCTGGAAACACCATATATTTT | CASSPGASGNTIYF
NA | TRBJ1-2 | NA | TRBV27 | TGTGCCAGCAGTTCGGCGTTCCATAAGGGGCCTGACTATGGCTACACCTTC | CASSSAFHKGPDYGYTF
TRBD1 | TRBJ1-2 | NA | TRBV19 | TGTGCCAGTGGACAGGAGACTAACTATGGCTACACCTTC | CASGQETNYGYTF
TRBD1 | TRBJ2-4 | NA | TRBV5-1 | TGCGCCAGCAGCTGGACCGGGACAGGGGATAACATTCAGTACTTC | CASSWTGTGDNIQYF
TRBD2 | TRBJ2-7 | NA | TRBV18 | TGTGCCAGCTCACCAGCGGGGGACTACGAGCAGTACTTC | CASSPAGDYEQYF
TRBD1 | TRBJ1-4 | NA | TRBV28 | TGTGCCAGCAGTCGCGGGACAGGGGGTACTAATGAAAAACTGTTTTTT | CASSRGTGGTNEKLFF
TRBD1 | TRBJ1-4 | NA | TRBV5-1 | TGCGCCAGCAACAGGGGCACTAATGAAAAACTGTTTTTT | CASNRGTNEKLFF
NA | TRBJ2-3 | NA | TRBV5-5 | TGTGCCAGCAGCTTGGTCGGGGCAGATACGCAGTATTTT | CASSLVGADTQYF
TRBD1 | TRBJ2-7 | NA | TRBV6-5 | TGTGCCAGCAGCTCCGGGACAGGGCACTCCTACGAGCAGTACTTC | CASSSGTGHSYEQYF
NA | TRBJ2-7 | few | TRBV27 | TGTGCCAGCAGTTTATTCGGGGGCGCGGGGAGCCTCTACGAGCAGTACTTC | CASSLFGGAGSLYEQYF
TRBD1 | TRBJ1-2 | NA | TRBV6-6 | TGTGCCAGCAGACCCACAGGGGAGTACTATGGCTACACCTTC | CASRPTGEYYGYTF
NA | TRBJ2-3 | NA | TRBV11-3 | TGTGCCAGCAGCTTAGAGGGGGCCGATACGCAGTATTTT | CASSLEGADTQYF
NA | TRBJ1-1 | NA | TRBV14 | TGTGCCAGCAGCCCGATAGAGATGTCTAACACTGAAGCTTTCTTT | CASSPIEMSNTEAFF
NA | TRBJ1-2 | NA | TRBV25-1 | TGTGCCAGCAGTCCTTGGGGAGGGCGGAGTGGCTACACCTTC | CASSPWGGRSGYTF
NA | TRBJ2-2 | NA | TRBV5-1 | TGCGCCAGCGGGGTAGCGGATAACACCGGGGAGCTGTTTTTT | CASGVADNTGELFF
TRBD1 | TRBJ2-5 | NA | TRBV6-5 | TGTGCCAGCAGCAGCCGGGACAGGGGGCTGGAGACCCAGTACTTC | CASSSRDRGLETQYF
NA | TRBJ1-6 | NA | TRBV6-5 | TGTGCCAGCGCCCGGACCGGGACGAGTTATTCACCCCTCCACTTT | CASARTGTSYSPLHF
NA | TRBJ2-2 | NA | TRBV9 | TGTGCTCGTGCGACCGGGGAGCTGTTTTTT | CARATGELFF
NA | TRBJ2-1 | NA | TRBV5-1 | TGCGCCAGCAGCTTGGTGGGGGGAAGCTCCTACAATGAGCAGTTCTTC | CASSLVGGSSYNEQFF
NA | TRBJ1-5 | NA | TRBV19 | TGTGCCAGTAGTACCGTCGGGCCCCAGCATTTT | CASSTVGPQHF
NA | TRBJ1-4 | few | TRBV7-9 | TGTGCCAGCAGCTTAAGAGGTTCGGGTGAAAAACTGTTTTTT | CASSLRGSGEKLFF
TRBD1 | TRBJ1-2 | NA | TRBV9 | TGTGCCAGCAGCGTTTGGGACAGCCATACTACTAACTATGGCTACACCTTC | CASSVWDSHTTNYGYTF
NA | TRBJ1-3 | NA | TRBV6-5 | TGTGCCAGCAGTTACCGGGGAGATTCCTCTGGAAACACCATATATTTT | CASSYRGDSSGNTIYF
NA | TRBJ2-7 | few | TRBV7-2 | TGTGCCAGCAGCCAGACCGGGGGACCCTACGAGCAGTACTTC | CASSQTGGPYEQYF
TRBD1 | TRBJ1-2 | NA | TRBV5-8 | TGTGCCAGCAGCTTGGGGGGAGGACAGGGGCTTAACTATGGCTACACCTTC | CASSLGGGQGLNYGYTF
NA | TRBJ2-1 | NA | TRBV27 | TGTGCCAGCAGTTTATCGTCGCAGCCCTACAATGAGCAGTTCTTC | CASSLSSQPYNEQFF
NA | TRBJ2-4 | NA | TRBV7-9 | TGTGCCAGCAGCTTAGGGGTTCAGAAGACAGCCAAAAACATTCAGTACTTC | CASSLGVQKTAKNIQYF
NA | TRBJ1-6 | NA | TRBV6-6 | TGTGCCAGCAGTTACTATCAAGATAATTCACCCCTCCACTTT | CASSYYQDNSPLHF
NA | TRBJ2-1 | NA | TRBV30 | TGTGCCTGGAGTGTCAATGAGCAGTTCTTC | CAWSVNEQFF
TRBD2 | TRBJ2-7 | NA | TRBV7-8 | TGTGCCAGCAGCCAGACTAGCGGGGGAACCTACGAGCAGTACTTC | CASSQTSGGTYEQYF
TRBD1 | TRBJ2-1 | NA | TRBV5-1 | TGCGCCAGCAGCTTCTCCCGGACAGGGCTAAATGAGCAGTTCTTC | CASSFSRTGLNEQFF
NA | TRBJ2-4 | NA | TRBV2 | TGTGCCAGCTACGACCCCCACTTAGCCAAAAACATTCAGTACTTC | CASYDPHLAKNIQYF
TRBD1 | TRBJ2-2 | NA | TRBV5-1 | TGCGCCAGCAGCTTGGCAGGGGGTGACACCGGGGAGCTGTTTTTT | CASSLAGGDTGELFF
NA | TRBJ1-1 | NA | TRBV5-1 | TGCGCCAGCAGCTTGGATGCTAGCAACACTGAAGCTTTCTTT | CASSLDASNTEAFF
TRBD1 | TRBJ1-5 | NA | TRBV7-8 | TGTGCCAGCAGCCCCGACAGGGTAAGCAATCAGCCCCAGCATTTT | CASSPDRVSNQPQHF
NA | TRBJ1-1 | NA | TRBV4-3 | TGCGCCAGCAGCCCCGAAGCAGTAGGGGATGAAGCTTTCTTT | CASSPEAVGDEAFF
NA | TRBJ1-3 | NA | TRBV5-1 | TGCGCCAGCAGCTTGGACGGATCTGGAAACACCATATATTTT | CASSLDGSGNTIYF
NA | TRBJ2-1 | NA | TRBV30 | TGTGCCTTGAGTCCCTGGGGCCACAATGAGCAGTTCTTC | CALSPWGHNEQFF
TRBD1 | TRBJ2-1 | NA | TRBV6-6 | TGTGCCAGCAGACCCACAGGGGGCGGTAGCAATGAGCAGTTCTTC | CASRPTGGGSNEQFF